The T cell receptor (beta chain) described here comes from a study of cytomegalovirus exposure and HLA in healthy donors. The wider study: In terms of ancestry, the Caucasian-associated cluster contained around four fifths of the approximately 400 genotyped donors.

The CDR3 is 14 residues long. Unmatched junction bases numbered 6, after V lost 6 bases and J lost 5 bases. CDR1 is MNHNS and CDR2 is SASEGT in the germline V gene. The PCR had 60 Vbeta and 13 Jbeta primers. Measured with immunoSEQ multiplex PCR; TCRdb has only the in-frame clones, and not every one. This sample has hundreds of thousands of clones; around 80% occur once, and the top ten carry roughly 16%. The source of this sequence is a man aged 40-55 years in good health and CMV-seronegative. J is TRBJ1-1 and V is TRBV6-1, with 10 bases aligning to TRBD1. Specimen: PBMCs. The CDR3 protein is CASSRQGALTEAFF. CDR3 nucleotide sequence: TGTGCCAGCAGCCGACAGGGGGCACTTACTGAAGCTTTCTTT.